Presented here are 22 T cell receptor beta chains from one specimen sequenced in a study of shared clonotypes between healthy human individuals. Clones were sequenced by immunoSEQ multiplex PCR, and TCRdb holds only the in-frame ones, with some missing. Seen here are millions of clones, around 96% observed once, and the top ten hold 0.9% to 1.4%. Terminally differentiated effector memory CD45RA+ cells were excluded by CCR7 positive selection of CD45RO-negative cells. The specimen sequenced was naive CD8+ T cells sorted from blood. The receptors stem from a man in his late teens or twenties in good health.

The chain combines TRBV27 with TRBJ2-3; 12 nucleotides line up with TRBD2. The trim removed 4 bases at V and 6 bases at J, leaving 8 bases unmatched. Germline V gene data show CDR1 as MNHEY and CDR2 as SMNVEV (reference sequence). The CDR3 length is 16 residues. CDR3 residues: CASSSPPSGGADTQYF. CDR3 DNA: TGTGCCAGCAGTTCCCCCCCTAGCGGGGGGGCGGATACGCAGTATTTT.

The CDR3 coding sequence is TGCAGCGTTGAAAGCGGGGAGGTATCCTACGAGCAGTACTTC. It is translated as CSVESGEVSYEQYF. The V call is TRBV29-1, the J call TRBJ2-7; 7 positions agree with TRBD2. Germline CDR1 reads SQVTM; CDR2 reads ANQGSEA. V was pared by 2 bases and J by 1 base, with 5 bases of the junction left unmatched. The CDR3 has 14 residues.

V and J are TRBV30 and TRBJ2-5; the D is unclear. This CDR3 is built from 11 residues. In germline, CDR1 is GTSNPN, CDR2 SVGIG (reference sequence). V was clipped by 0 bases and J by 5 bases, with 4 bases between them. This CDR3 reads CAWSVFETQYF. Written as DNA, the CDR3 is TGTGCCTGGAGTGTGTTCGAGACCCAGTACTTC. Filled out from reference TRBV30 and TRBJ2-5, the complete variable domain reads SQTIHQWPATLVQPVGSPLSLECTVEGTSNPNLYWYRQAAGRGLQLLFYSVGIGQISSEVPQNLSASRPQDRQFILSSKKLLLSDSGFYLCAWSVFETQYFGPGTRLLVL.

Remarks on this clone: The same CDR3 is also encoded by other DNA sequences in this sample. V gene TRBV4-1 combines with J gene TRBJ2-2; D is unresolved. CDR1 is MGHRA and CDR2 is YSYEKL in the germline V gene. This CDR3 region has 14 residues. Trimming took 1 base from V and 4 from J, leaving 7 bases between them. Written as DNA, the CDR3 is TGCGCCAGCAGCCAAGTGGGGTCCACCGGGGAGCTGTTTTTT. Translated: CASSQVGSTGELFF.

This sequence joins TRBV7-2 and TRBJ2-4; the D is unclear. CDR1 SGHTA and CDR2 FQGNSA come from the germline V gene. V lost 1 base to trimming and J lost 3 bases, with 10 bases between them. The CDR3 is 15 amino acids. CDR3 sequence reads: CASSLVAVGKNIQYF. CDR3 DNA sequence: TGTGCCAGCAGCTTAGTGGCAGTGGGCAAAAACATTCAGTACTTC.

The V gene is TRBV7-2, the J gene TRBJ2-7; D unresolved. Trimming took off 3 bases at V and 5 bases at J, with 8 bases between the two ends. Germline CDR1 reads SGHTA; CDR2 reads FQGNSA. The CDR3 has 12 residues. CDR3 sequence (DNA): TGTGCCAGCAGCTTCCCCTGGGACGAGCAGTACTTC. Encoded protein: CASSFPWDEQYF.

As to this clone: This specimen includes other DNA sequences encoding the same CDR3. The CDR3 DNA reads as TGTGCCAGCAGCGTAGGCGGACACAATGAGCAGTTCTTC. This translates into CASSVGGHNEQFF. The chain combines TRBV9 with TRBJ2-1, with D unclear. The CDR3 is 13 amino acids. The germline V and J ends were trimmed by 0 bases and 5 bases, with 6 bases remaining between them. Germline V lookup: CDR1 SGDLS, CDR2 YYNGEE.

CDR3 region: CASTGIIYNEQFF. CDR3 DNA sequence: TGTGCCAGTACAGGGATAATATACAATGAGCAGTTCTTC. The rearrangement uses TRBV6-1 and TRBJ2-1; TRBD1 might be the D (6 bases). The CDR3 covers 13 residues. The germline CDR1 and CDR2 sequences are MNHNS and SASEGT. V lost 9 bases and J 4 bases, leaving 13 bases between the germline ends.

On this clone: The sample has other DNA sequences that encode this CDR3 too. The CDR3 DNA follows: TGTGCCAGCAGCGTAGGACTAGCTGGGTACGAGCAGTACTTC. It encodes CASSVGLAGYEQYF. The chain is built from TRBV9 and TRBJ2-7, with 7 positions matching TRBD2. This CDR3 has 14 amino acids. The V and J ends lost 0 bases and 4 bases, in that order; junction bases with no gene match: 4. In germline, CDR1 is SGDLS, CDR2 YYNGEE.

This chain connects TRBV2 to TRBJ2-2, with D possibly being TRBD1 (6 bases). The CDR3 is 16 residues long. The germline CDR1 and CDR2 sequences are SNHLY and FYNNEI. The V end was cut by 3 bases, the J end by 0 bases, with 11 bases between. The CDR3 nucleotides read TGTGCCAGCAGTGAGAGGAGACAGGCGAACACCGGGGAGCTGTTTTTT. Protein product: CASSERRQANTGELFF. Full variable domain (outside the CDR3, taken from reference TRBV2 and TRBJ2-2): EPEVTQTPSHQVTQMGQEVILRCVPISNHLYFYWYRQILGQKVEFLVSFYNNEISEKSEIFDDQFSVERPDGSNFTLKIRSTKLEDSAMYFCASSERRQANTGELFFGEGSRLTVL.

The CDR3 reads CASSKGWQGAEFHNEQFF. The CDR3 DNA follows: TGTGCCAGCAGCAAAGGTTGGCAGGGGGCAGAATTTCACAATGAGCAGTTCTTC. The genes are TRBV21-1 and TRBJ2-1; the DNA was not compared with TRBD1, the D call given in the table. TRBV21-1 is labeled a pseudogene. CDR3 length: 18 amino acids.

The rearrangement links TRBV5-4 to TRBJ2-3, with 8 bases lining up with TRBD1. The germline V gene encodes CDR1 SGHNT and CDR2 YYREEE (reference sequence). V lost 3 bases to trimming and J lost 2 bases; unmatched junction nucleotides: 5. The CDR3 sequence is 15 residues long. CDR3 loop: CASSSGQGPTDTQYF. CDR3 in DNA: TGTGCCAGCAGCTCAGGACAGGGACCCACAGATACGCAGTATTTT.

The V and J genes are TRBV27 and TRBJ2-1, with D uncertain. CDR1 MNHEY and CDR2 SMNVEV come from the germline V gene (reference sequence). The V and J ends lost 7 bases and 2 bases respectively, with 12 bases between them. CDR3 length: 14 amino acids. The CDR3 DNA follows: TGTGCCAGCACCCCGGTTGGGGCCTACAATGAGCAGTTCTTC. Translated: CASTPVGAYNEQFF.

The rearrangement uses TRBV11-1 and TRBJ2-1; D is unclear. Germline V gene data show CDR1 as SGHAT and CDR2 as FQDESV (reference sequence). The CDR3 spans 13 residues. The germline V and J ends were trimmed by 0 bases and 9 bases, with 9 bases remaining between them. The CDR3 DNA sequence: TGTGCCAGCAGCTTAGCCGAGGCGGCTGAGCAGTTCTTC. As protein: CASSLAEAAEQFF.

Of note for this clone: Distinct nucleotide sequences in the sample also encode this CDR3. This chain uses TRBV2 with TRBJ2-1; 11 bases map to TRBD2. V dropped 2 bases and J dropped 0; count of bases not matched to a gene: 0. This CDR3 comprises 16 residues. CDR1 is SNHLY, CDR2 FYNNEI, per germline. The CDR3: CASSETSGSSYNEQFF. The CDR3 DNA reads as TGTGCCAGCAGTGAAACTAGCGGGAGCTCCTACAATGAGCAGTTCTTC. Combining the CDR3 with reference TRBV2 and TRBJ2-1 gives the whole variable domain EPEVTQTPSHQVTQMGQEVILRCVPISNHLYFYWYRQILGQKVEFLVSFYNNEISEKSEIFDDQFSVERPDGSNFTLKIRSTKLEDSAMYFCASSETSGSSYNEQFFGPGTRLTVL.

With respect to this clone: Other DNA sequences of this sample code for an identical CDR3. This sequence joins TRBV6-1 and TRBJ1-5, with 8 bases aligning to TRBD1. The CDR3 covers 15 residues. With V trimmed by 4 bases and J by 0 bases, 2 bases remained unmatched. Looked up from germline, CDR1 is MNHNS and CDR2 is SASEGT. The CDR3 sequence: CASSGTGLSNQPQHF. The DNA for the CDR3 is TGTGCCAGCAGTGGGACAGGGCTTAGCAATCAGCCCCAGCATTTT.

This sequence joins TRBV9 and TRBJ1-6; no clear D. The germline V and J ends were trimmed by 3 bases and 0 bases, with 16 bases remaining between them. The CDR3 has 18 residues. In germline, CDR1 is SGDLS, CDR2 YYNGEE. The CDR3, as DNA: TGTGCCAGCAGCGCGGAGCCTGGACTCAGCTCCTATAATTCACCCCTCCACTTT. Translated: CASSAEPGLSSYNSPLHF. Complete variable domain (other parts from reference TRBV9 and TRBJ1-6): DSGVTQTPKHLITATGQRVTLRCSPRSGDLSVYWYQQSLDQGLQFLIQYYNGEERAKGNILERFSAQQFPDLHSELNLSSLELGDSALYFCASSAEPGLSSYNSPLHFGNGTRLTVT.

The J gene is TRBJ1-4, the V gene TRBV11-2; 8 bases align to TRBD1. CDR3 size: 14 residues. Germline values: CDR1 SGHAT, CDR2 FQNNGV. The junction had 10 bases not matched to a gene; V was cut back by 4 bases and J by 12 bases. CDR3 sequence (DNA): TGTGCCAGCAGCTCCGGGACAGGCCCTGGGGAACTGTTTTTT. This encodes CASSSGTGPGELFF.

The rearrangement joins TRBV30 to TRBJ1-2; no reliable D call. CDR3 size: 16 residues. CDR1 is GTSNPN, CDR2 SVGIG, per germline (reference sequence). The ends were cut back, 0 bases at V and 7 bases at J, with 21 bases in the middle. The CDR3 DNA reads TGTGCCTGGAGTGTGCCCCACCGGGGTACTGTAGGTGGCTACACCTTC. Encoded protein: CAWSVPHRGTVGGYTF. The entire variable domain, with the rest obtained from reference TRBV30 and TRBJ1-2, is as follows: SQTIHQWPATLVQPVGSPLSLECTVEGTSNPNLYWYRQAAGRGLQLLFYSVGIGQISSEVPQNLSASRPQDRQFILSSKKLLLSDSGFYLCAWSVPHRGTVGGYTFGSGTRLTVV.

This clone showed up just once. The V gene is TRBV4-1, the J gene TRBJ1-2, with a possible D match to TRBD1 (5 bases). Germline lookup yields CDR1 MGHRA and CDR2 YSYEKL. V lost 0 bases, J lost 7 bases, and 21 bases lay in between. The length of the CDR3 is 17 residues. The CDR3 DNA reads TGCGCCAGCAGCCAAGAGGGCCTCCGGGGGAAAGGGAGTGGCTACACCTTC. It is translated as CASSQEGLRGKGSGYTF.

The chain recombines TRBV27 with TRBJ1-2, with D hard to call. Per the germline V gene, CDR1 is MNHEY and CDR2 is SMNVEV (reference sequence). The CDR3 sequence is 15 residues long. V lost 5 bases, J lost 6 bases, and 19 bases lay in between. Written as DNA, the CDR3 is TGTGCCAGCAGTCCCGAACCTTACCGGATGGATGGCTACACCTTC. Protein sequence: CASSPEPYRMDGYTF.

This rearrangement joins TRBV2 to TRBJ1-4, with a tentative D call TRBD1 (6 bases). Germline loops: CDR1 SNHLY, CDR2 FYNNEI. V was trimmed by 1 base and J by 8 bases, leaving 17 bases between them. The CDR3 runs 16 residues. The chain's CDR3 is CASSEEAAGVGEKLFF. The CDR3 nucleotides are TGTGCCAGCAGTGAAGAGGCGGCAGGGGTGGGAGAAAAACTGTTTTTT.